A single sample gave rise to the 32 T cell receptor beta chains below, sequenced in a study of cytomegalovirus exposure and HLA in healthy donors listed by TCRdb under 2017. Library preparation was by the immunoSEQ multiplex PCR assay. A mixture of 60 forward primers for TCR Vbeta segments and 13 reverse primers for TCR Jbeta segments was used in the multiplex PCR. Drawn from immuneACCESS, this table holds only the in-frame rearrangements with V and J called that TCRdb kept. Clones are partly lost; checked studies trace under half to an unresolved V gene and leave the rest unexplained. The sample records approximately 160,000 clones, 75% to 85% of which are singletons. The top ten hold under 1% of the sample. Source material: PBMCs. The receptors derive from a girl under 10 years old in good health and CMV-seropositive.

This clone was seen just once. The CDR3 DNA sequence: TGTGCCACCTCGACAGGACCCACTGAAGCTTTCTTT. Translation gives CATSTGPTEAFF. The rearrangement joins TRBV28 to TRBJ1-1; tentative D call: TRBD1 (6 bases). CDR3 length: 12 residues. V gave up 10 bases and J gave up 4 bases, with 13 bases separating them. Germline CDR1 MDHEN, CDR2 SYDVKM. The full variable domain, completed using reference TRBV28 and TRBJ1-1, is DVKVTQSSRYLVKRTGEKVFLECVQDMDHENMFWYRQDPGLGLRLIYFSYDVKMKEKGDIPEGYSVSREKKERFSLILESASTNQTSMYLCATSTGPTEAFFGQGTRLTVV.

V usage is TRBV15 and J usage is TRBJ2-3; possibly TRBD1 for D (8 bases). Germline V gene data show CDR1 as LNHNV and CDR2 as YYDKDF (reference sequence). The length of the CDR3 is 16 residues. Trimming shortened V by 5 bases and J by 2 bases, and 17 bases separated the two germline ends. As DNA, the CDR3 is TGTGCCACCAGCGACAGGGGAGGGGACTTCACAGATACGCAGTATTTT. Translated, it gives CATSDRGGDFTDTQYF.

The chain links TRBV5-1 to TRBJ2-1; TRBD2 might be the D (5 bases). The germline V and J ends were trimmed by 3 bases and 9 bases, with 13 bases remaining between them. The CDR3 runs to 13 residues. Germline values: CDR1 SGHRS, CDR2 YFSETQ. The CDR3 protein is CASSYITAGEQFF. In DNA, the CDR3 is TGCGCCAGCAGCTATATCACGGCGGGTGAGCAGTTCTTC.

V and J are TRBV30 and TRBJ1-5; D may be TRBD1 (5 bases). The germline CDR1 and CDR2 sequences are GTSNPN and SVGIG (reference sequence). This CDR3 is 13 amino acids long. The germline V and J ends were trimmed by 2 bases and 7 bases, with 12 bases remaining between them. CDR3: CAWSTGVGQPQHF. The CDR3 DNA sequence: TGTGCCTGGAGTACGGGGGTTGGACAGCCCCAGCATTTT.

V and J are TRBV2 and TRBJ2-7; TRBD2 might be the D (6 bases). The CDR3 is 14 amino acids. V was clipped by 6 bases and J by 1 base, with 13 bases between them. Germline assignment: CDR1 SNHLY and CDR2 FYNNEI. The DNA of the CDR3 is TGTGCCAGCAGAAGGGGACTCCTATCCTACGAGCAGTACTTC. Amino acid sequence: CASRRGLLSYEQYF.

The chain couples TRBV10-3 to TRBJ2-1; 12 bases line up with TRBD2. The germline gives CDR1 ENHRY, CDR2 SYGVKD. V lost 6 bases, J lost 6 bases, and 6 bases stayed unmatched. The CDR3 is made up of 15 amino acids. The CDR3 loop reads CAISAPSGRGNEQFF. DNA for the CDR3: TGTGCCATCAGCGCCCCTAGCGGGAGGGGCAATGAGCAGTTCTTC.

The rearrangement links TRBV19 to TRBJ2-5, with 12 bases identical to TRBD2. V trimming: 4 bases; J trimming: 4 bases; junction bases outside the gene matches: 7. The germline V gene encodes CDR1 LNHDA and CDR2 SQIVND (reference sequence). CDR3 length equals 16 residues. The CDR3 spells CASSRRLAGDGETQYF. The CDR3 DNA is TGTGCCAGTAGTAGGAGACTAGCGGGAGATGGAGAGACCCAGTACTTC.

The CDR3 bases are TGTGCCTGGAGTGTGGGGTCTAGCGGGAGCTACAATGAGCAGTTCTTC. Translating gives CAWSVGSSGSYNEQFF. The chain has TRBV30 and TRBJ2-1; 10 bases fit TRBD2. Germline CDR1 is GTSNPN and CDR2 is SVGIG (reference sequence). The CDR3 has 16 amino acids. V trimming: 0 bases; J trimming: 3 bases; junction bases outside the gene matches: 5.

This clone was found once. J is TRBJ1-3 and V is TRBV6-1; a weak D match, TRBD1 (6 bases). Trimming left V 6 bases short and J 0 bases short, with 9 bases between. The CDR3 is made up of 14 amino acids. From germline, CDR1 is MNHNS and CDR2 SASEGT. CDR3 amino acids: CASSWTASGNTIYF. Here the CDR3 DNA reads TGTGCCAGCAGCTGGACAGCCTCTGGAAACACCATATATTTT.

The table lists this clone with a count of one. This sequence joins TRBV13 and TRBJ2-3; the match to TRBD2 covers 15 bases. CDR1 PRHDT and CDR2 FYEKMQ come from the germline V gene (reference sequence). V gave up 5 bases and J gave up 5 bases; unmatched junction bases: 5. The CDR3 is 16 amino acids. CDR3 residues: CASSPGLAGGGDTQYF. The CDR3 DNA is TGTGCCAGCAGCCCGGGACTAGCGGGAGGCGGAGATACGCAGTATTTT.

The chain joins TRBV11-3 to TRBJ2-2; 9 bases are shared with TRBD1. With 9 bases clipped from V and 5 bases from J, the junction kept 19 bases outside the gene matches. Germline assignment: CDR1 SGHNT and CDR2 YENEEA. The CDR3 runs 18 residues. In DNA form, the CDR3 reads TGTGCCAGACGGACTTTCCCTTCGGGGACAGGGTTAACCGGGGAGCTGTTTTTT. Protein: CARRTFPSGTGLTGELFF.

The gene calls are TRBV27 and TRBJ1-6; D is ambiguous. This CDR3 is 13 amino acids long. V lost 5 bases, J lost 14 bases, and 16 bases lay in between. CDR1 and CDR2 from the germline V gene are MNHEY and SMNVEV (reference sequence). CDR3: CASSPPGSLALHF. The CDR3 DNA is TGTGCCAGCAGTCCCCCCGGTTCGTTGGCCCTCCACTTT.

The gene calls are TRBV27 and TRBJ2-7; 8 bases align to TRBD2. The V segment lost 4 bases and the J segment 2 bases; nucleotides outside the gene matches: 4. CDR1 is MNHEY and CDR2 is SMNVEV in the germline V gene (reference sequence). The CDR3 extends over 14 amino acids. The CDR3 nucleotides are TGTGCCAGCAGTTCCGCGGGAGGCCCCTACGAGCAGTACTTC. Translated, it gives CASSSAGGPYEQYF.

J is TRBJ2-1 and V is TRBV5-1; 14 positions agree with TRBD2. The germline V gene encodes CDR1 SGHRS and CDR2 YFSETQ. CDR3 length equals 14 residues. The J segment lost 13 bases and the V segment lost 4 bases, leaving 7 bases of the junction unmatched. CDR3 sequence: CASSLGLAGGVQFF. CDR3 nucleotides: TGCGCCAGCAGCCTCGGACTAGCGGGAGGAGTCCAGTTCTTC.

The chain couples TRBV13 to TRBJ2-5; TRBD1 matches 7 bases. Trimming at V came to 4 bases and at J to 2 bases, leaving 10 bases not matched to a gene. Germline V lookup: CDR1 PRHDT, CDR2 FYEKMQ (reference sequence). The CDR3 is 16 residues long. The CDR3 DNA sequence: TGTGCCAGCAGCTCTCCGGGACAGAAAGTACAAGAGACCCAGTACTTC. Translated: CASSSPGQKVQETQYF.

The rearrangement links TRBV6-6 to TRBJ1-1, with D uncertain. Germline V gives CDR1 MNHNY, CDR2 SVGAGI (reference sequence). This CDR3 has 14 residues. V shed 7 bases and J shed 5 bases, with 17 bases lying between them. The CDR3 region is CASNPPYEGTEAFF. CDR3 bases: TGTGCCAGCAACCCGCCTTATGAGGGTACTGAAGCTTTCTTT.

The CDR3 sequence: CASSQSRGYRVPRTDTQYF. In nucleotides, the CDR3 is TGCGCCAGCAGTCAATCGAGGGGGTACAGGGTCCCTCGAACAGATACGCAGTATTTT. The genes are TRBV23-1 and TRBJ2-3; perhaps TRBD1 as D (6 bases). Being an ORF, TRBV23-1 has a function that is uncertain. Trimming left V 0 bases short and J 3 bases short, with 22 bases between. The CDR3 covers 19 residues.

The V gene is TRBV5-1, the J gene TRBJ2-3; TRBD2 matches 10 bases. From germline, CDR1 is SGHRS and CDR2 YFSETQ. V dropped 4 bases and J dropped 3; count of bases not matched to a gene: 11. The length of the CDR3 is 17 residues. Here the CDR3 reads CASSAPLAGVGTDTQYF. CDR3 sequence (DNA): TGCGCCAGCAGCGCGCCCCTAGCGGGAGTAGGGACAGATACGCAGTATTTT.

The DNA of the CDR3 is TGTGCCAGCAGCTTCCTGGCGACAAACACCGGGGAGCTGTTTTTT. This sequence encodes CASSFLATNTGELFF. The chain couples TRBV7-8 to TRBJ2-2; unclear D gene. The CDR3 extends over 15 amino acids. Germline loops: CDR1 SGHVS, CDR2 FQNEAQ. V lost 3 bases and J lost 2, with 10 bases in between.

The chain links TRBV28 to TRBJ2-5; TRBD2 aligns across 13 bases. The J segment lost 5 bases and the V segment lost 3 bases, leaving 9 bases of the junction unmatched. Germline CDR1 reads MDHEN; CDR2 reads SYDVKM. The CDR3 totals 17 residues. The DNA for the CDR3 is TGTGCCAGCAGTTTCCCGGGACTAGCGGGAAGGGGGGAGACCCAGTACTTC. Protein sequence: CASSFPGLAGRGETQYF.

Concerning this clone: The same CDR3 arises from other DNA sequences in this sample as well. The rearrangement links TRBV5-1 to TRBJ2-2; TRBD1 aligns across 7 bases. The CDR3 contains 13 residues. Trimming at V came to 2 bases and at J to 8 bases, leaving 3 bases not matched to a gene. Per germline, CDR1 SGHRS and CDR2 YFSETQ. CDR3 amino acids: CASSLTGAGELFF. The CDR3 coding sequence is TGCGCCAGCAGCTTAACAGGGGCAGGGGAGCTGTTTTTT. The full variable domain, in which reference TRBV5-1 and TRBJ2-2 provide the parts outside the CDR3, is KAGVTQTPRYLIKTRGQQVTLSCSPISGHRSVSWYQQTPGQGLQFLFEYFSETQRNKGNFPGRFSGRQFSNSRSEMNVSTLELGDSALYLCASSLTGAGELFFGEGSRLTVL.

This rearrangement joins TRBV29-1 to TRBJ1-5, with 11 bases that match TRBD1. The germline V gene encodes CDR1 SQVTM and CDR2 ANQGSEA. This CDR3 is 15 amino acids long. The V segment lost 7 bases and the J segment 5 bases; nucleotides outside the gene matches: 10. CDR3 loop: CSARAGTGGDQPQHF. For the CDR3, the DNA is TGCAGCGCCCGCGCCGGGACAGGGGGTGATCAGCCCCAGCATTTT.

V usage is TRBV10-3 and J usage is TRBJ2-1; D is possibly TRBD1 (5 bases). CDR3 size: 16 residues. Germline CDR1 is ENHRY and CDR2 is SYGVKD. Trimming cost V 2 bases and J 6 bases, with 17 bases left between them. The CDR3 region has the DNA TGTGCCATCAGTGAGGCTCAGGGAAGAAAGCCCAATGAGCAGTTCTTC. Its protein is CAISEAQGRKPNEQFF.

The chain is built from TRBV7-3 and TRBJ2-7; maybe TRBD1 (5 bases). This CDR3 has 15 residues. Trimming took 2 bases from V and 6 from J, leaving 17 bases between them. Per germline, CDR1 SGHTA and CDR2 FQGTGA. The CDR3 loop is CASSLSQGAGPEQYF. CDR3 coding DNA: TGTGCCAGCAGCTTATCTCAAGGGGCCGGCCCCGAGCAGTACTTC.

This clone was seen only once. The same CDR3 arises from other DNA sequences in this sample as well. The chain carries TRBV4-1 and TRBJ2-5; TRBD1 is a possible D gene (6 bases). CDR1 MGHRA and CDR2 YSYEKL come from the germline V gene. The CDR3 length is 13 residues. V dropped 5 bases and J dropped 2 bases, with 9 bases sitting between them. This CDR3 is CASSTQGQETQYF. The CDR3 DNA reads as TGCGCCAGCAGCACACAGGGTCAAGAGACCCAGTACTTC.

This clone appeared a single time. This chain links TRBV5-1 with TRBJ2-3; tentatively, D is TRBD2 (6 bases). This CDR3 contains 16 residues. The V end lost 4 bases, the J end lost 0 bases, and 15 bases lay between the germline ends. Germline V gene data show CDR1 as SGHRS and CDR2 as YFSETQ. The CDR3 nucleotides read TGCGCCAGCAGCCTCATTAGCGGTTTTAGCACAGATACGCAGTATTTT. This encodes CASSLISGFSTDTQYF.

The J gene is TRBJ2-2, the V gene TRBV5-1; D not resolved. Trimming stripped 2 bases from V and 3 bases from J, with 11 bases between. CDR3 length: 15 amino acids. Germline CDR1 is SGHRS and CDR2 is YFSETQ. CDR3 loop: CASSFAGDYTGELFF. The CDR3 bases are TGCGCCAGCAGCTTCGCAGGCGATTACACCGGGGAGCTGTTTTTT.

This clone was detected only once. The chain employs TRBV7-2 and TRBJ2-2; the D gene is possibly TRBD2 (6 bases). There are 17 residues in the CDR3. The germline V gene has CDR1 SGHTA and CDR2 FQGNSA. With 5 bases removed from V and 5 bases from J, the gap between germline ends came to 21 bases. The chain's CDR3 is CASSLWRGPGRTGELFF. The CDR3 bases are TGTGCCAGCAGCCTATGGCGGGGTCCAGGGCGGACCGGGGAGCTGTTTTTT.

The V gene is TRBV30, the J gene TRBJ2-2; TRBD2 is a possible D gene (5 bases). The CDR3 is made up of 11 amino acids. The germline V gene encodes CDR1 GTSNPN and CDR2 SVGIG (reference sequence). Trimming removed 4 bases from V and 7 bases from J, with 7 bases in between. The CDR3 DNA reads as TGTGCCTGGACCGGGATCGGGGAGCTGTTTTTT. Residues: CAWTGIGELFF.

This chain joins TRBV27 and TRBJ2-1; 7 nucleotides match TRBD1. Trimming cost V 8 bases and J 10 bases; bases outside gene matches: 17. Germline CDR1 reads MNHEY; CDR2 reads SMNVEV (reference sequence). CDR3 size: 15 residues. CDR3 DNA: TGTGCCAGCGGACAAGGGGGCGGGCGTTGGTGGGAGCAGTTCTTC. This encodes CASGQGGGRWWEQFF.

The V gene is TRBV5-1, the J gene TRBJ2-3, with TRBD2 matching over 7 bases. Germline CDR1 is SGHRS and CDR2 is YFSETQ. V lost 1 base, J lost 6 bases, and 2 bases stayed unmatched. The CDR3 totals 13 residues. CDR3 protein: CASSLRGDDTQYF. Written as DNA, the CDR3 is TGCGCCAGCAGCTTGCGGGGGGACGATACGCAGTATTTT.

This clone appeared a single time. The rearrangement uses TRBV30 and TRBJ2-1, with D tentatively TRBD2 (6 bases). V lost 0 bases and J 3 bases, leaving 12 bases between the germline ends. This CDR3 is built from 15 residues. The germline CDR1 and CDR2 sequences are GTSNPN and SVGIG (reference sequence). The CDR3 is CAWSVGGSLYNEQFF. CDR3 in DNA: TGTGCCTGGAGTGTAGGAGGGAGCCTCTACAATGAGCAGTTCTTC. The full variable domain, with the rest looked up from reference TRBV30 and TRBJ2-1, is SQTIHQWPATLVQPVGSPLSLECTVEGTSNPNLYWYRQAAGRGLQLLFYSVGIGQISSEVPQNLSASRPQDRQFILSSKKLLLSDSGFYLCAWSVGGSLYNEQFFGPGTRLTVL.